The clone carrying this T cell receptor (beta chain) was counted a few times. Its specificity is not known. The CDR3 sequence is 14 residues long. CDR1 is SGHDT, CDR2 YYEEEE, per germline. The ends lost 4 bases at V and 1 base at J; junction bases unmatched: 2. This specimen belongs to a study of cytomegalovirus exposure and HLA in healthy donors. 60 Vbeta and 13 Jbeta primers were used in PCR. The assay was immunoSEQ multiplex PCR, and TCRdb's table has in-frame clones only and misses some. The sample includes some 190,000 clones, 80% to 90% of them seen just once. Study-level points and caveats: The study had only CMV serostatus as immune exposure information. Altogether, some 170 TCR beta chains were recorded as cytomegalovirus-associated.

Source material: PBMCs. The rearrangement uses TRBV5-6 and TRBJ1-2, with TRBD1 identical over 9 bases. The origin of this receptor is a male donor in good health and CMV-seronegative. CDR3 in DNA: TGTGCCAGCAGCCTGGGACAGGGTAACTATGGCTACACCTTC. Its protein is CASSLGQGNYGYTF.